This TCR beta chain was profiled in a study of blood T cell repertoires in COVID-19. Study details: From the United States, Italy and Spain came samples of acute and convalescent COVID-19. T cells, B-cell-depleted T cells, or PBMCs provided the cDNA or gDNA that served as material.

The germline V gene has CDR1 SNHLY and CDR2 FYNNEI. After removal of 6 bases from V and 0 bases from J, the junction contained 8 bases not matched to a gene. The CDR3 sequence is 15 residues long. TCRdb's table, derived via immunoSEQ multiplex PCR, lists solely in-frame clones and lacks some. The repertoire holds over 60,000 clones, with roughly 82% as singletons. The chain has TRBV2 and TRBJ2-7; 7 nucleotides align to TRBD2. This receptor was identified in a woman older than 75 with acute or convalescent COVID-19. Sequenced material: peripheral blood. CDR3 coding DNA: TGTGCCAGCAGGCCGGGACTACCAAGCTCCTACGAGCAGTACTTC. Residues: CASRPGLPSSYEQYF.